One and the same sample provided the 26 T cell receptor beta chains below, sequenced in a study of T cell responses to AZD1222 COVID-19 vaccine (dated by TCRdb to 2020 to 2022). The library relied on the immunoSEQ multiplex PCR assay. Entries here come from immuneACCESS through TCRdb and include only in-frame sequences with V and J called. Some clones fail to appear in such tables; in the studies checked, an unresolved V gene covers under half of the shortfall, and the cause of the remainder is unknown. In this sample the table shows roughly 120,000 clones, roughly 91% of which occur a single time. Less than 8.5% of the sample rests with the top ten. The time point label, as the study defines it: about 28 days (+/-7) after the second vaccine dose. The sequencing here drew on peripheral blood, taken 28 days after the second AZD1222 dose. The receptor set was obtained from an adult who received the AZD1222 COVID-19 vaccine.

V and J are TRBV2 and TRBJ2-7; TRBD2 aligns across 12 bases. The CDR3 length is 14 residues. Germline CDR1 reads SNHLY; CDR2 reads FYNNEI. The V gene end was trimmed by 5 bases and the J gene end by 4 bases; junction bases not matched to a gene: 3. In nucleotides, the CDR3 is TGTGCCAGCAGTTGGACTAGCGGGGAGTACGAGCAGTACTTC. Residues: CASSWTSGEYEQYF.

The chain recombines TRBV7-9 with TRBJ2-5; TRBD2 agrees at 8 bases. Germline CDR1 reads SEHNR; CDR2 reads FQNEAQ (reference sequence). V lost 6 bases to trimming and J lost 7 bases; unmatched junction nucleotides: 10. CDR3 length: 14 amino acids. CDR3 DNA: TGTGCCAGCAGTCCCACTAGCGGATGGGGGACCCAGTACTTC. This sequence encodes CASSPTSGWGTQYF. Full variable domain (outside the CDR3, taken from reference TRBV7-9 and TRBJ2-5): DTGVSQNPRHKITKRGQNVTFRCDPISEHNRLYWYRQTLGQGPEFLTYFQNEAQLEKSRLLSDRFSAERPKGSFSTLEIQRTEQGDSAMYLCASSPTSGWGTQYFGPGTRLLVL.

The V gene is TRBV28, the J gene TRBJ2-5; 7 positions match TRBD2. Germline lookup yields CDR1 MDHEN and CDR2 SYDVKM. The CDR3 runs 19 residues. The J segment lost 5 bases and the V segment lost 6 bases, leaving 24 bases of the junction unmatched. The CDR3 coding sequence is TGTGCCAGCAGACAATCCTGGCGGGAGAGGGACCGGACGGGGGAGACCCAGTACTTC. Translated: CASRQSWRERDRTGETQYF.

This clone was picked up a small number of times. This sequence joins TRBV28 and TRBJ1-4; 7 nucleotides align to TRBD1. The V and J ends lost 2 bases and 15 bases, in that order; junction bases with no gene match: 6. CDR3 length: 12 residues. Germline CDR1 reads MDHEN; CDR2 reads SYDVKM. In DNA, the CDR3 is TGTGCCAGCAGTTTACTCCGACAGGGTTTGTTTTTT. As protein: CASSLLRQGLFF.

The chain links TRBV5-1 to TRBJ2-7; D is unresolved. The V end was cut by 3 bases, the J end by 6 bases, with 10 bases between. CDR1 is SGHRS, CDR2 YFSETQ, per germline. There are 12 residues in the CDR3. The CDR3 region is CASSWAGSEQYF. Here the CDR3 DNA reads TGCGCCAGCAGCTGGGCCGGGTCCGAGCAGTACTTC.

The chain uses TRBV7-9 and TRBJ1-2, with TRBD1 identical over 7 bases. The CDR3 loop spans 14 amino acids. Losses at the gene ends were 2 bases for V and 4 bases for J; bases not matched to a gene: 4. CDR1 and CDR2 (germline): SEHNR, FQNEAQ (reference sequence). In nucleotides, the CDR3 is TGTGCCAGCAGCTTAAAGGGGGCTGGCTATGGCTACACCTTC. Amino acid sequence: CASSLKGAGYGYTF.

This chain uses TRBV12-5 with TRBJ1-5; no firm D call. CDR1 is LGHNT, CDR2 FRNRAP, per germline. V was trimmed by 4 bases and J by 3 bases, leaving 7 bases between them. The CDR3 runs 13 residues. Written as DNA, the CDR3 is TGTGCTAGTGGTTCGGGGTTCAATCAGCCCCAGCATTTT. It codes for CASGSGFNQPQHF.

The chain uses TRBV6-5 and TRBJ1-3; 7 bases map to TRBD1. Germline CDR1 and CDR2: MNHEY and SVGAGI. J lost 7 bases, V lost 7 bases, and 4 bases had no gene match. This CDR3 contains 12 residues. CDR3 sequence reads: CASKSQGNTIYF. CDR3 sequence (DNA): TGTGCCAGCAAATCACAGGGGAACACCATATATTTT.

The chain carries TRBV20-1 and TRBJ1-1; D remains ambiguous. The CDR3 is 12 residues long. The germline V gene encodes CDR1 DFQATT and CDR2 SNEGSKA (reference sequence). The germline V and J ends were trimmed by 6 bases and 3 bases, with 11 bases remaining between them. The CDR3 bases are TGCAGTGCCAGTGGAGGGTACACTGAAGCTTTCTTT. This encodes CSASGGYTEAFF.

This clone was recorded only once. In DNA, the CDR3 is TGTGCCAGCATGATAGGGGGGGACAAAAACATTCAGTACTTC. Protein sequence: CASMIGGDKNIQYF. V and J are TRBV6-5 and TRBJ2-4; a weak D match, TRBD2 (7 bases). The CDR3 is 14 residues long. CDR1 is MNHEY, CDR2 SVGAGI, per germline. V was cut by 7 bases and J by 3 bases, with 13 bases left in between.

The V gene is TRBV2, the J gene TRBJ2-6; D is possibly TRBD1 (5 bases). The germline V and J ends were trimmed by 6 bases and 0 bases, with 18 bases remaining between them. Germline V gene data show CDR1 as SNHLY and CDR2 as FYNNEI. There are 18 residues in the CDR3. The CDR3 is CASREPTVGISGANVLTF. The CDR3 DNA reads TGTGCCAGCAGGGAACCGACAGTGGGCATCTCTGGGGCCAACGTCCTGACTTTC.

The chain combines TRBV6-6 with TRBJ1-3; D gene uncertain. CDR3 length: 15 amino acids. The V and J ends lost 6 bases and 4 bases respectively, with 16 bases between them. CDR1 MNHNY and CDR2 SVGAGI come from the germline V gene (reference sequence). CDR3 protein: CASRGGYPRGNTIYF. Written as DNA, the CDR3 is TGTGCCAGCAGGGGAGGGTATCCGCGCGGAAACACCATATATTTT.

This clone appeared a single time. The chain recombines TRBV7-2 with TRBJ1-5; no firm D call. The germline V and J ends were trimmed by 4 bases and 6 bases, with 16 bases remaining between them. Germline CDR1 is SGHTA and CDR2 is FQGNSA. This CDR3 has 15 amino acids. In nucleotides, the CDR3 is TGTGCCAGCAGCTCCCCCGGCAAAGCCAGTCAGCCCCAGCATTTT. Protein: CASSSPGKASQPQHF.

In this sample, this clone turned up once. The chain has TRBV27 and TRBJ2-7; 9 nucleotides line up with TRBD2. The CDR3 length is 15 residues. Looked up from germline, CDR1 is MNHEY and CDR2 is SMNVEV (reference sequence). With 1 base clipped from V and 4 bases from J, the junction kept 5 bases outside the gene matches. CDR3: CASSLLGGRGYEQYF. The CDR3 nucleotides read TGTGCCAGCAGTTTATTAGGCGGGAGGGGGTACGAGCAGTACTTC.

The V gene is TRBV13, the J gene TRBJ2-1; no firm D call. The CDR3 runs 16 residues. Germline CDR1 reads PRHDT; CDR2 reads FYEKMQ (reference sequence). V lost 5 bases and J 2 bases, leaving 16 bases between the germline ends. CDR3 DNA: TGTGCCAGCAGCCCCTTCGGGCAGCGACCCTACAATGAGCAGTTCTTC. Translation: CASSPFGQRPYNEQFF.

The chain is built from TRBV30 and TRBJ2-2; D ambiguous. This CDR3 is 16 amino acids long. The germline V gene has CDR1 GTSNPN and CDR2 SVGIG (reference sequence). Trimming shortened V by 3 bases and J by 1 base, and 15 bases separated the two germline ends. CDR3 in amino acids: CAWRHGRLGNTGELFF. The CDR3 DNA reads TGTGCCTGGAGACACGGAAGGCTAGGGAACACCGGGGAGCTGTTTTTT.

V usage is TRBV19 and J usage is TRBJ1-5; possible D gene TRBD1, 5 bases. This CDR3 has 13 amino acids. The germline V gene has CDR1 LNHDA and CDR2 SQIVND (reference sequence). V was shortened by 8 bases and J by 4 bases, with 12 bases between the two germline ends. CDR3 bases: TGTGCCAGTGGCCGGGGACGGAATCAGCCCCAGCATTTT. The encoded protein is CASGRGRNQPQHF.

The chain uses TRBV19 and TRBJ2-1; 9 bases match TRBD1. CDR3 length equals 14 residues. The V gene's germline CDR1 is LNHDA and CDR2 SQIVND (reference sequence). J was trimmed by 14 bases and V by 2 bases; bases with no gene match: 10. In nucleotides, the CDR3 is TGTGCCAGTAGTATATCCACAGGGGGCGCATATGAGTTCTTC. Residues: CASSISTGGAYEFF.

This clone showed up just once. The chain recombines TRBV6-5 with TRBJ1-4, with D uncertain. Trimming removed 7 bases at V and 11 bases at J, with 20 bases between. Per the germline V gene, CDR1 is MNHEY and CDR2 is SVGAGI. This CDR3 has 14 residues. The CDR3 here is CASTTPLGREKLFF. The CDR3 coding sequence is TGTGCCAGCACCACCCCTTTGGGGAGGGAGAAACTGTTTTTT.

The chain employs TRBV7-3 and TRBJ2-3; D might be TRBD2 (6 bases). V was cut by 4 bases and J by 2 bases, with 25 bases left in between. Germline CDR1 reads SGHTA; CDR2 reads FQGTGA. The CDR3 consists of 19 residues. The CDR3 DNA reads as TGTGCCAGCAGCTCCGACCCGGGACTCGATCGACTCCCCACAGATACGCAGTATTTT. The encoded protein is CASSSDPGLDRLPTDTQYF. Combining the CDR3 with reference TRBV7-3 and TRBJ2-3 gives the whole variable domain GAGVSQTPSNKVTEKGKYVELRCDPISGHTALYWYRQSLGQGPEFLIYFQGTGAADDSGLPNDRFFAVRPEGSVSTLKIQRTERGDSAVYLCASSSDPGLDRLPTDTQYFGPGTRLTVL.

This clone was detected only a few times. One end of the junction does not line up with germline, which may come from a read error. The V gene is TRBV2, the J gene TRBJ2-1; 9 bases map to TRBD1. There are 14 residues in the CDR3. The germline gives CDR1 SNHLY, CDR2 FYNNEI. DNA for the CDR3: TGTGCCAGCAGGCGACAGGGGGGGTACAGTGAGCAGTTCTTC. It encodes CASRRQGGYSEQFF.

The V gene is TRBV19, the J gene TRBJ1-1; 7 bases fit TRBD1. Germline loops: CDR1 LNHDA, CDR2 SQIVND (reference sequence). Trimming removed 7 bases from V and 6 bases from J; junction bases left unmatched: 8. This CDR3 has 13 residues. CDR3 region: CASIEEGASEAFF. DNA for the CDR3: TGTGCCAGTATTGAGGAGGGGGCCTCTGAAGCTTTCTTT. The full variable domain, with the rest looked up from reference TRBV19 and TRBJ1-1, is DGGITQSPKYLFRKEGQNVTLSCEQNLNHDAMYWYRQDPGQGLRLIYYSQIVNDFQKGDIAEGYSVSREKKESFPLTVTSAQKNPTAFYLCASIEEGASEAFFGQGTRLTVV.

The chain is built from TRBV19 and TRBJ2-5; TRBD1 agrees at 8 bases. Per the germline V gene, CDR1 is LNHDA and CDR2 is SQIVND (reference sequence). There are 15 residues in the CDR3. J gave up 10 bases and V 8 bases, and 18 bases lay outside the gene matches. This CDR3 is CASRGTGLRGVSQYF. The CDR3 DNA reads TGTGCCAGTCGGGGGACAGGTCTAAGGGGAGTGAGCCAGTACTTC.

This clone appeared a single time. V and J are TRBV5-1 and TRBJ2-7; D unresolved. The V and J ends lost 4 bases and 4 bases respectively, with 15 bases between them. The CDR3 loop spans 14 amino acids. The germline gives CDR1 SGHRS, CDR2 YFSETQ. This CDR3 reads CASSPPSNVYEQYF. The CDR3 DNA follows: TGCGCCAGCAGCCCTCCTTCGAACGTTTACGAGCAGTACTTC.

The chain uses TRBV2 and TRBJ2-2; 10 bases line up with TRBD1. CDR1 is SNHLY, CDR2 FYNNEI, per germline. The junction had 6 bases not matched to a gene; V was cut back by 7 bases and J by 4 bases. CDR3 length: 15 amino acids. The CDR3 loop reads CASTLRTGGTGELFF. The CDR3 region has the DNA TGTGCCAGCACCTTAAGGACAGGGGGCACCGGGGAGCTGTTTTTT.

The V gene is TRBV2, the J gene TRBJ2-7, with D perhaps matching TRBD1 (5 bases). The V end was cut by 6 bases, the J end by 0 bases, with 15 bases between. Germline-derived CDR1 and CDR2 are SNHLY and FYNNEI. This CDR3 contains 15 residues. CDR3: CASSELPRGSYEQYF. In nucleotides, the CDR3 is TGTGCCAGCAGCGAGCTCCCAAGGGGCTCCTACGAGCAGTACTTC.